These 18 T cell receptor beta chains were sequenced from one sample in a study of T cell responses to AZD1222 COVID-19 vaccine. Clones were sequenced by immunoSEQ multiplex PCR, and TCRdb holds only the in-frame ones, with some missing. The data show roughly 100,000 clones, roughly 90% seen once. The starting material was peripheral blood, obtained on day 0 of AZD1222 vaccination. The receptors come from an adult in good health.

The rearrangement uses TRBV25-1 and TRBJ1-2, with TRBD1 identical over 7 bases. The V gene end was trimmed by 1 base and the J gene end by 4 bases; junction bases not matched to a gene: 6. Per the germline V gene, CDR1 is MGHDK and CDR2 is SYGVNS. There are 15 residues in the CDR3. CDR3 amino acids: CASSESGTEVYGYTF. The CDR3 DNA reads TGTGCCAGCAGTGAATCCGGGACAGAGGTCTATGGCTACACCTTC.

This chain connects TRBV5-1 to TRBJ2-1; D perhaps matches TRBD2 (6 bases). The CDR3 consists of 16 residues. With 4 bases removed from V and 7 bases from J, the gap between germline ends came to 21 bases. In germline, CDR1 is SGHRS, CDR2 YFSETQ. The CDR3 DNA reads TGCGCCAGCAGCCCCCCGACTAGTCGCTTCGGAAATGAGCAGTTCTTC. As protein: CASSPPTSRFGNEQFF.

The chain joins TRBV11-3 to TRBJ2-1, with 7 positions matching TRBD2. Germline-derived CDR1 and CDR2 are SGHNT and YENEEA. CDR3 length: 15 amino acids. The V and J ends lost 1 base and 4 bases, in that order; junction bases with no gene match: 4. The CDR3 coding sequence is TGTGCCAGCAGCTTAGGGGGGGGACTATACAATGAGCAGTTCTTC. This gives the protein CASSLGGGLYNEQFF.

V is TRBV5-1 and J is TRBJ1-2; TRBD1 is a possible D gene (5 bases). The germline V gene has CDR1 SGHRS and CDR2 YFSETQ. With 5 bases removed from V and 4 bases from J, the gap between germline ends came to 15 bases. CDR3 length: 14 amino acids. CDR3 nucleotides: TGCGCCAGCAGATACCCGGAGACAGCCTATGGCTACACCTTC. It translates to CASRYPETAYGYTF.

This chain links TRBV3-1 (or the pseudogene TRBV3-2) with TRBJ2-1, with D possibly TRBD1 on 5 matching bases. The ends were cut back, 2 bases at V and 5 bases at J, with 19 bases in the middle. Germline CDR1 and CDR2: LGHDT and YNNKEL (reference sequence). This CDR3 is built from 17 residues. CDR3 in amino acids: CASSQSPLGQGNNEQFF. CDR3 nucleotides: TGTGCCAGCAGCCAATCCCCCTTGGGGCAGGGTAACAATGAGCAGTTCTTC.

The chain recombines TRBV5-6 with TRBJ2-1; tentative D call: TRBD2 (6 bases). Trimming shortened V by 5 bases and J by 1 base, and 16 bases separated the two germline ends. Germline assignment: CDR1 SGHDT and CDR2 YYEEEE. The CDR3 runs 16 residues. The CDR3, as DNA: TGTGCCAGCAGACGGCGGGGCCACATTTCCTACAATGAGCAGTTCTTC. Its protein product is CASRRRGHISYNEQFF.

This clone was seen once. The chain carries TRBV2 and TRBJ1-2, with a possible D match to TRBD1 (5 bases). The CDR3 runs to 14 residues. CDR1 and CDR2 (germline): SNHLY, FYNNEI. Trimming left V 6 bases short and J 0 bases short, with 11 bases between. The CDR3: CASSRQSPNYGYTF. CDR3 nucleotide sequence: TGTGCCAGCAGCAGACAGTCACCTAACTATGGCTACACCTTC. Full variable domain (outside the CDR3, taken from reference TRBV2 and TRBJ1-2): EPEVTQTPSHQVTQMGQEVILRCVPISNHLYFYWYRQILGQKVEFLVSFYNNEISEKSEIFDDQFSVERPDGSNFTLKIRSTKLEDSAMYFCASSRQSPNYGYTFGSGTRLTVV.

The chain links TRBV4-1 to TRBJ2-7, with D maybe TRBD1 (5 bases). The germline gives CDR1 MGHRA, CDR2 YSYEKL. V was clipped by 3 bases and J by 0 bases, with 12 bases between them. The length of the CDR3 is 15 residues. The CDR3 protein is CASSHVDRFSYEQYF. In nucleotides, the CDR3 is TGCGCCAGCAGCCATGTAGACAGATTCTCCTACGAGCAGTACTTC.

The chain couples TRBV28 to TRBJ2-2, with a weak D call TRBD1 (6 bases). Trimming removed 8 bases at V and 4 bases at J, with 14 bases between. Germline lookup yields CDR1 MDHEN and CDR2 SYDVKM. This CDR3 has 14 residues. The CDR3 region has the DNA TGTGCCAGCGGAAGGACAGCCGGCACCGGGGAGCTGTTTTTT. Its protein is CASGRTAGTGELFF.

The V call is TRBV2, the J call TRBJ1-1; 7 bases agree with TRBD1. The CDR3 has 15 amino acids. Germline V gives CDR1 SNHLY, CDR2 FYNNEI. V shed 4 bases, J shed 4 bases, and the junction held 9 bases outside the gene matches. CDR3 residues: CASSAVGGEGTEAFF. The CDR3 bases are TGTGCCAGCAGTGCAGTAGGGGGCGAGGGCACTGAAGCTTTCTTT.

The genes are TRBV19 and TRBJ1-1, with D possibly TRBD1 on 6 matching bases. Trimming removed 3 bases from V and 1 base from J, with 12 bases in between. This CDR3 spans 15 amino acids. CDR1 and CDR2 (germline): LNHDA, SQIVND (reference sequence). CDR3 nucleotide sequence: TGTGCCAGTAGTATTGGGAGGGGGGCGAACACTGAAGCTTTCTTT. It translates to CASSIGRGANTEAFF. Full variable domain (rest looked up from reference TRBV19 and TRBJ1-1): DGGITQSPKYLFRKEGQNVTLSCEQNLNHDAMYWYRQDPGQGLRLIYYSQIVNDFQKGDIAEGYSVSREKKESFPLTVTSAQKNPTAFYLCASSIGRGANTEAFFGQGTRLTVV.

Here the CDR3 reads CASSLRLHANTGELFF. DNA for the CDR3: TGTGCCAGCAGCTTACGGTTACACGCGAACACCGGGGAGCTGTTTTTT. The chain employs TRBV7-2 and TRBJ2-2, with no clear D. CDR1 and CDR2 (germline): SGHTA, FQGNSA. V shed 2 bases and J shed 0 bases, with 10 bases lying between them. The CDR3 is made up of 16 amino acids. Together with reference TRBV7-2 and TRBJ2-2, the CDR3 gives the full variable domain: GAGVSQSPSNKVTEKGKDVELRCDPISGHTALYWYRQSLGQGLEFLIYFQGNSAPDKSGLPSDRFSAERTGGSVSTLTIQRTQQEDSAVYLCASSLRLHANTGELFFGEGSRLTVL.

The chain recombines TRBV6-9 with TRBJ2-7; tentative D call: TRBD1 (5 bases). The V gene's germline CDR1 is MNHGY and CDR2 SVAAGI. The CDR3 extends over 16 amino acids. Deletions cut 2 bases from V and 0 bases from J, with 14 bases between. CDR3 DNA sequence: TGTGCCAGCAGTTATCTCCGCAGGGCCCTCTCCTACGAGCAGTACTTC. This codes for CASSYLRRALSYEQYF.

V and J are TRBV3-1 (or the pseudogene TRBV3-2) and TRBJ2-1; 10 bases fit TRBD2. CDR3 length: 16 amino acids. The ends lost 0 bases at V and 4 bases at J; junction bases unmatched: 3. Germline lookup yields CDR1 LGHDT and CDR2 YNNKEL (reference sequence). The DNA for the CDR3 is TGTGCCAGCAGCCAAGATTCTAGCGGGGGATACAATGAGCAGTTCTTC. This codes for CASSQDSSGGYNEQFF.

The rearrangement uses TRBV4-1 and TRBJ1-3; perhaps TRBD1 as D (6 bases). Deletions cut 1 base from V and 4 bases from J, with 8 bases between. The CDR3 covers 14 residues. In germline, CDR1 is MGHRA, CDR2 YSYEKL. DNA for the CDR3: TGCGCCAGCAGCCAAGCGGGGGCAGGAAACACCATATATTTT. As protein: CASSQAGAGNTIYF.

This clone was seen more than once but under ten times. CDR3 sequence reads: CASSFDGSFSGNTIYF. In DNA form, the CDR3 reads TGTGCCAGCAGTTTTGACGGGTCCTTCTCTGGAAACACCATATATTTT. The chain carries TRBV5-8 and TRBJ1-3; D not resolved. CDR3 length: 16 residues. With 5 bases removed from V and 0 bases from J, the gap between germline ends came to 15 bases. Germline values: CDR1 SGHTS, CDR2 YDEGEE.

J is TRBJ2-1 and V is TRBV24-1, with TRBD1 matching over 9 bases. Germline V lookup: CDR1 KGHDR, CDR2 SFDVKD. The CDR3 totals 15 residues. V shed 1 base, J shed 8 bases, and the junction held 5 bases outside the gene matches. The CDR3 loop reads CATSDFGTGMDEQFF. CDR3 in DNA: TGTGCCACCAGTGATTTCGGGACAGGGATGGATGAGCAGTTCTTC.

The CDR3 is CASSFPGFYEQYF. As DNA, the CDR3 is TGTGCCAGCAGCTTCCCAGGGTTTTATGAGCAGTACTTC. This rearrangement joins TRBV5-8 to TRBJ2-7, with D maybe TRBD1 (5 bases). Between the trimmed V and J ends, which lost 2 bases and 7 bases, there was a span of 13 bases. This CDR3 spans 13 amino acids. Per germline, CDR1 SGHTS and CDR2 YDEGEE.